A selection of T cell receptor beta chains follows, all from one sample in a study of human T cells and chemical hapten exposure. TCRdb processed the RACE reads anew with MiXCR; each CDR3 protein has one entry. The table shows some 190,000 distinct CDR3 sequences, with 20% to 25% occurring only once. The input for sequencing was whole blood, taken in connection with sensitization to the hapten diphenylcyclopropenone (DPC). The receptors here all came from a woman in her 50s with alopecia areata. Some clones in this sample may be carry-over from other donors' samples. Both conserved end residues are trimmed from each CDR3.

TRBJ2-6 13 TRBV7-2 ASSWTGPGANVLT
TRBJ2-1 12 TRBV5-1 ASSLVGEHNEQF
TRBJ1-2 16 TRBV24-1 ATSDRTGTGQGLDGYT
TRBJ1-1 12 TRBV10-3 AISQGDRGTEAF
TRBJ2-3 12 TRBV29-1 SVGGQGATDTQY
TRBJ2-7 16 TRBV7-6 ASSLGGLGQYLAYEQY
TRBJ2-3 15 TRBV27 ASSSPGDRPGTDTQY
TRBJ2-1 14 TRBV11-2 ASSLDRGRGRNEQF
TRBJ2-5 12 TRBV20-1 SATSGIYQETQY
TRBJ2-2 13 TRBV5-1 ASSFSGLLVGELF
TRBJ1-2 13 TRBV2 ASSGRQTGVYGYT
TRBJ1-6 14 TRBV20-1 SARDSRTSYNSPLH
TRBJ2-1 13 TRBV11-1 ASSNYGFVSGEQF
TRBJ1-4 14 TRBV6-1 ASSEVGGIGNEKLF
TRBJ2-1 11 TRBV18 ASSPRELNEQF
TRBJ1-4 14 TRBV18 ASSPPGGAAEEKLF
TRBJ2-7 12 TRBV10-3 AISERVGIYEQY
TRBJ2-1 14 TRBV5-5 ASSRTLAGGPSEQF
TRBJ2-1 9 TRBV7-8 ASSLEREQF
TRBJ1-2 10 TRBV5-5 ASSLTNYGYT
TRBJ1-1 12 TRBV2 ASSRDRGSPEAF
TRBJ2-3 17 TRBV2 ASSQTSGKPPRADDTQY
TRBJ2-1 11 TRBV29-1 SVDSGRNNEQF
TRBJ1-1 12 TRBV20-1 SAQREGPGTEAF
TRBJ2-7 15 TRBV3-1 ASSPTILALDSYEQY
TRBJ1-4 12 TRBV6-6 ASSYGEHSEKLF